Presented here are 5 T cell receptor beta chains from one specimen sequenced in a study of immune cell composition in non-small cell lung cancer. Here immunoSEQ multiplex PCR was the method, and the copy in TCRdb shows in-frame clones only, minus some. The table records approximately 15,000 clones, roughly 80% of them present only once. The sample comprised lung tumor tissue. The receptor set was obtained from a human donor with non-small cell lung cancer.

The sample holds a few counts of this clone. This chain links TRBV19 with TRBJ1-5, with a possible D match to TRBD1 (6 bases). Trimming cost V 7 bases and J 1 base, with 11 bases left between them. The CDR3 has 14 residues. Germline assignment: CDR1 LNHDA and CDR2 SQIVND (reference sequence). The DNA for the CDR3 is TGTGCCAGTAAAGGGGGGGGCAGCAATCAGCCCCAGCATTTT. It yields the protein CASKGGGSNQPQHF.

The chain carries TRBV18 and TRBJ2-5, with a possible D match to TRBD1 (5 bases). The germline V gene has CDR1 KGHSH and CDR2 LQKENI. V lost 3 bases and J 2 bases, leaving 13 bases between the germline ends. The CDR3 spans 15 residues. The CDR3 coding sequence is TGTGCCAGCTCACCTCTTTCAGGGTGGCAAGAGACCCAGTACTTC. Its translation is CASSPLSGWQETQYF.

This clone is judged medium-sized. V and J are TRBV5-1 and TRBJ2-7; 9 bases are shared with TRBD2. This CDR3 has 16 residues. The ends lost 0 bases at V and 0 bases at J; junction bases unmatched: 4. Germline values: CDR1 SGHRS, CDR2 YFSETQ. The chain's CDR3 is CASSLGLAGFSYEQYF. The DNA of the CDR3 is TGCGCCAGCAGCTTGGGGCTAGCGGGATTCTCCTACGAGCAGTACTTC.

This CDR3 reads CASSNRGPNTEAFF. The CDR3 bases are TGTGCCAGCAGCAACAGGGGGCCGAACACTGAAGCTTTCTTT. The rearrangement joins TRBV2 to TRBJ1-1, with 9 nucleotides matching TRBD1. The CDR3 is 14 amino acids. Trimming at V came to 6 bases and at J to 1 base, leaving 3 bases not matched to a gene. Germline lookup yields CDR1 SNHLY and CDR2 FYNNEI.

This clone was observed a handful of times. The chain carries TRBV4-2 and TRBJ2-7, with D possibly matching TRBD2 (6 bases). This CDR3 has 17 amino acids. CDR1 is LGHNA, CDR2 YNFKEQ, per germline. V was shortened by 0 bases and J by 3 bases, with 18 bases between the two germline ends. The CDR3 nucleotides read TGTGCCAGCAGCCAAGATACCAGGGCGGGGCAGAACTACGAGCAGTACTTC. It specifies CASSQDTRAGQNYEQYF.